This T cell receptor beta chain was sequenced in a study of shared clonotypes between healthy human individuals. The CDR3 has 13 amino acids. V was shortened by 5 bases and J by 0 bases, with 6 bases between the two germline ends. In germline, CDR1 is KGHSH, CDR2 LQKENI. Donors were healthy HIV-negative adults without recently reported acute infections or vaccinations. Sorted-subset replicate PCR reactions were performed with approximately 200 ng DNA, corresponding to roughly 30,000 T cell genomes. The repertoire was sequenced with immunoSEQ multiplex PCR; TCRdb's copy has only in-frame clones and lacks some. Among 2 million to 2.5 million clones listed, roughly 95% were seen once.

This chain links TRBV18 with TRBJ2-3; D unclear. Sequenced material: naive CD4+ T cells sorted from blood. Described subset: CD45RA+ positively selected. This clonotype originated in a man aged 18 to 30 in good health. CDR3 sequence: CASSTTSTDTQYF. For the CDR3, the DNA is TGTGCCAGCTCAACCACTAGCACAGATACGCAGTATTTT.